Below, one TCR beta chain is given with its context. What it recognizes is unknown. Per germline, CDR1 MGHRA and CDR2 YSYEKL. V dropped 6 bases and J dropped 6; count of bases not matched to a gene: 8. This CDR3 spans 13 amino acids. The data stem from a study of cytomegalovirus exposure and HLA in healthy donors. The overall study: Membership in the Caucasian-associated ancestry cluster was found for around four fifths of nearly 400 genotyped donors. Study-wide findings and caveats: CMV serostatus was the only recorded immune exposure for donors. Presence/absence analyses supposed approximately even sequencing depth among donors. An ancestry cluster, one associated with Asian ancestry, reportedly showed fewer N-insertions than the 666-donor mean in a later analysis.

The PCR made use of 60 Vbeta and 13 Jbeta primers. Method: immunoSEQ multiplex PCR; TCRdb's copy keeps in-frame clones and lacks some. The repertoire consists of about 140,000 clones, with roughly three quarters occurring once and the leading ten covering less than 3%. The TCR originated in a female donor in good health and CMV-seronegative. The sample was PBMCs. V usage is TRBV4-1 and J usage is TRBJ2-7; 7 nucleotides align to TRBD1. The CDR3 bases are TGCGCCAGCAGTGAACAGGGGACAAGCGAGCAGTACTTC. This gives the protein CASSEQGTSEQYF.